This T cell receptor (beta chain) was recorded in a study of metastatic and nonmetastatic thyroid tumors. At the level of the study: Across peripheral blood and tumor or nodule tissue samples taken from malignant and benign thyroid patients, the repertoires were compared with one another.

No treatment of any kind had been given to any patient before thyroid surgery. As processed by the authors: Building a distant-metastasis classifier for papillary thyroid cancer drew on CDR3 differences across clinicopathological groups. MiXCR reprocessed the PCR reads for TCRdb. The V and J calls come from TCRdb's annotation, not from the publication. The table has 75,000 to 95,000 clones, 10% to 15% seen once. As to this clone: Its target is not known.

Study-wide findings and caveats: Significantly higher TCR beta diversity was reportedly seen in malignant thyroid tumors than benign nodules, in blood and tumor.

The CDR3 spans 14 residues. From germline, CDR1 is SGHRS and CDR2 YFSETQ. Trimming stripped 0 bases from V and 6 bases from J, with 12 bases between. Sequencing was carried out using blood. This clonotype was obtained from a female donor with papillary thyroid cancer or a benign thyroid nodule (not recorded which). Some clones in this sample may be carry-over from other donors' samples. The chain uses TRBV5-1 and TRBJ1-2; D perhaps matches TRBD1 (5 bases). CDR3 nucleotides: TGCGCCAGCAGCTTGGCCGGGGGGACGGATGGCTACACCTTC. Its protein is CASSLAGGTDGYTF.